Shown below are 4 T cell receptor beta chains from a single sample sequenced in a study of T-cell reconstitution after alpha-beta-depleted transplantation in children. Unique molecular identifiers were built into the TCRbeta library. TCRdb processed the PCR reads anew with MiXCR; each CDR3 protein has one entry. The sample contains roughly 310,000 distinct CDR3 sequences, over 20% of which appear only once. The material sequenced was PBMCs, mostly from graft donor cells, taken 180 days after TCRalphabeta/CD19-depleted stem cell transplant. Receptor source: a male patient younger than 18 who had a stem cell transplant for acute lymphoblastic leukemia, so the T cells may come from the graft donor.

This rearrangement joins TRBV18 to TRBJ2-1; 14 bases agree with TRBD2. Germline CDR1 reads KGHSH; CDR2 reads LQKENI. This CDR3 is built from 16 residues. The ends lost 8 bases at V and 9 bases at J; junction bases unmatched: 12. CDR3 loop: CASPTPGLAGESEQFF. CDR3 coding DNA: TGTGCCAGCCCAACCCCGGGACTAGCGGGAGAAAGTGAGCAGTTCTTC.

CDR3 amino acids: CASSLTSLGWRQPQHF. CDR3 DNA sequence: TGTGCCAGCAGTTTAACAAGCCTAGGATGGAGGCAGCCCCAGCATTTT. The V gene is TRBV12-3 or TRBV12-4, the J gene TRBJ1-5, with D uncertain. Trimming removed 2 bases at V and 7 bases at J, with 18 bases between. This CDR3 has 16 amino acids.

The rearrangement joins TRBV7-9 to TRBJ1-1; tentatively, D is TRBD1 (6 bases). The CDR3 has 17 amino acids. The V end lost 1 base, the J end lost 1 base, and 16 bases lay between the germline ends. Germline V gene data show CDR1 as SEHNR and CDR2 as FQNEAQ (reference sequence). The CDR3 sequence is CASSLEFLGTKNTEAFF. In DNA, the CDR3 is TGTGCCAGCAGCTTAGAATTTCTAGGGACAAAGAACACTGAAGCTTTCTTT.

V usage is TRBV5-4 and J usage is TRBJ2-2, with TRBD2 matching 10 bases. The CDR3 spans 20 residues. With 0 bases clipped from V and 0 bases from J, the junction kept 11 bases outside the gene matches. Looked up from germline, CDR1 is SGHNT and CDR2 is YYREEE (reference sequence). The DNA for the CDR3 is TGTGCCAGCAGCTTGGCCCCAGATCTAGCGGGAGCACCGAACACCGGGGAGCTGTTTTTT. It yields the protein CASSLAPDLAGAPNTGELFF.